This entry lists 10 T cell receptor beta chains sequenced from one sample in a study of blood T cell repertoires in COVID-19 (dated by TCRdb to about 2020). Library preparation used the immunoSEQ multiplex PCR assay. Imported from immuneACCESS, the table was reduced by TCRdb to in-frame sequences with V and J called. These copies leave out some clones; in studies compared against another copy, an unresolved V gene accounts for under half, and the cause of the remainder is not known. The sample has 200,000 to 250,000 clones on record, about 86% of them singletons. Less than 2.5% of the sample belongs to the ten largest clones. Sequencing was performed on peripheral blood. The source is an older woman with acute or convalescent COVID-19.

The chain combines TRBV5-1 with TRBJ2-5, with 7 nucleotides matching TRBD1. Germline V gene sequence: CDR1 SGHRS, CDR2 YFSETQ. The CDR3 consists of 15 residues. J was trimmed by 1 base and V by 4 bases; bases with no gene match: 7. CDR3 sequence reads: CASSTRTGSQETQYF. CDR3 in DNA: TGCGCCAGCAGCACTAGGACAGGAAGCCAAGAGACCCAGTACTTC.

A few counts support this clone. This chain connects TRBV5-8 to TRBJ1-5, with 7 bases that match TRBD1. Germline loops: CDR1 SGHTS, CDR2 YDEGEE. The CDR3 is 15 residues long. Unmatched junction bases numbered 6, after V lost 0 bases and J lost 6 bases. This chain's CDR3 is CASSLDTGDTQPQHF. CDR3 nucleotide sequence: TGTGCCAGCAGCTTGGATACAGGGGATACTCAGCCCCAGCATTTT.

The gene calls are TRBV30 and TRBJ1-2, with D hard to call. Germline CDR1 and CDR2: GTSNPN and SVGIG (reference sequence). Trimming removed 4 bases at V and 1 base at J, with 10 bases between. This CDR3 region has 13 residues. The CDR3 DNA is TGTGCCTGGACTCCAGTTCGTAACTATGGCTACACCTTC. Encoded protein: CAWTPVRNYGYTF. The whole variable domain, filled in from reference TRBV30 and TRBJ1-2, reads SQTIHQWPATLVQPVGSPLSLECTVEGTSNPNLYWYRQAAGRGLQLLFYSVGIGQISSEVPQNLSASRPQDRQFILSSKKLLLSDSGFYLCAWTPVRNYGYTFGSGTRLTVV.

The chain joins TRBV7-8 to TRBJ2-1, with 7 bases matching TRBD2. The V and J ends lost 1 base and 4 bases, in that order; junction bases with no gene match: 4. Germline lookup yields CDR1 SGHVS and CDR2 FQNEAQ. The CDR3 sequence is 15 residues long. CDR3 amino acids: CASSLGGGAYNEQFF. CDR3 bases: TGTGCCAGCAGCTTAGGGGGAGGGGCGTACAATGAGCAGTTCTTC.

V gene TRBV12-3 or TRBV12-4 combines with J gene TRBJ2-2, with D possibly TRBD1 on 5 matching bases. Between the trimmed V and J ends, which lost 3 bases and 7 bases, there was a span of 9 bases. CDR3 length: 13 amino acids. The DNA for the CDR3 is TGTGCCAGCAGTTTTAGGGGAAACGGGGAGCTGTTTTTT. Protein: CASSFRGNGELFF.

In DNA, the CDR3 is TGTGCCAGCAGCCCCGCATCGGAGTACAATGAGCAGTTCTTC. This sequence encodes CASSPASEYNEQFF. This sequence joins TRBV5-4 and TRBJ2-1, with D unresolved. CDR1 is SGHNT and CDR2 is YYREEE in the germline V gene (reference sequence). Trimming took off 4 bases at V and 4 bases at J, with 12 bases between the two ends. The CDR3 extends over 14 amino acids.

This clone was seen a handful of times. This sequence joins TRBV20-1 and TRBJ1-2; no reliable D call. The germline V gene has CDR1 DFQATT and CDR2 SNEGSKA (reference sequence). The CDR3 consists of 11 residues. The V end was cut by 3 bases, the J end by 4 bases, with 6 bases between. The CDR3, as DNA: TGCAGTGCTAGTGCCTCCTATGGCTACACCTTC. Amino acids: CSASASYGYTF.

CDR3 nucleotide sequence: TGTGCCAGCAGCCATAGCGGGGTCTCCGCCTATGGCTACACCTTC. This codes for CASSHSGVSAYGYTF. The chain uses TRBV3-1 (or the pseudogene TRBV3-2) and TRBJ1-2; D is undetermined. Per the germline V gene, CDR1 is LGHDT and CDR2 is YNNKEL (reference sequence). V was pared by 3 bases and J by 4 bases, with 15 bases between. The CDR3 contains 15 residues.

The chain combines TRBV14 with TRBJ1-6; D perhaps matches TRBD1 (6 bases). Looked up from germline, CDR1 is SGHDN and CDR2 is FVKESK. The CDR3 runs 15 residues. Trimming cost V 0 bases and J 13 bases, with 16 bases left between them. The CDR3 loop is CASSQDSVRGRPLHF. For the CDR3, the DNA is TGTGCCAGCAGCCAAGATTCTGTCAGGGGCCGTCCCCTCCACTTT.

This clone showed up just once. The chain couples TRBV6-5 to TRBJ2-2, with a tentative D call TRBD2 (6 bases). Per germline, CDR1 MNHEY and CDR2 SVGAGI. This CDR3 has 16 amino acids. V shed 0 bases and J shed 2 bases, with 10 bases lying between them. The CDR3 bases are TGTGCCAGCAGTTACTCGGAGGGCAGAAACACCGGGGAGCTGTTTTTT. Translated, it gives CASSYSEGRNTGELFF.